A single sample is the source of the 5 T cell receptor beta chains below, sequenced in a study of vaccination effects on CD4 cells after COVID-19. The method was immunoSEQ multiplex PCR; TCRdb's version includes in-frame clones alone and lacks a portion of them. The sample lists tens of thousands of clones, 73% seen once, with approximately 10% in the top ten. These TCRs are of unknown antigen specificity. Following an approximately ten-day culture, CD4+ T cells were purified. The sequencing here drew on CD4+ T cells from PBMCs cultured without peptide, taken before COVID-19 vaccination. These receptors originate from a human donor who received a COVID-19 vaccine.

J is TRBJ2-2 and V is TRBV6-6, with 7 bases fitting TRBD1. Germline V gene sequence: CDR1 MNHNY, CDR2 SVGAGI (reference sequence). CDR3 length equals 16 residues. The V gene end was trimmed by 6 bases and the J gene end by 4 bases; junction bases not matched to a gene: 11. CDR3 coding DNA: TGTGCCAGCAGCGTAGCCAGACAGGGTATCACCGGGGAGCTGTTTTTT. The encoded protein is CASSVARQGITGELFF.

The chain recombines TRBV18 with TRBJ2-4, with D unresolved. The V gene lost 3 bases and the J gene lost 0 bases, with 6 bases spanning the gap. Per the germline V gene, CDR1 is KGHSH and CDR2 is LQKENI. The CDR3 length is 14 residues. CDR3 residues: CASSPAPAKNIQYF. The CDR3 DNA reads as TGTGCCAGCTCACCCGCGCCAGCCAAAAACATTCAGTACTTC.

The chain recombines TRBV7-2 with TRBJ1-6; perhaps TRBD1 as D (6 bases). This CDR3 has 15 residues. Trimming left V 0 bases short and J 8 bases short, with 11 bases between. Germline V gives CDR1 SGHTA, CDR2 FQGNSA. DNA of the CDR3: TGTGCCAGCAGCTTAGCAGCAGGGGTGGATTCACCCCTCCACTTT. Translated: CASSLAAGVDSPLHF.

This clone was picked up a small number of times. V and J are TRBV12-2 and TRBJ1-1; the table's D call, TRBD1, was not checked against the DNA. TRBV12-2 represents a pseudogene. This CDR3 contains 8 residues. DNA for the CDR3: TGTGCAAGTCGCTCCACACCTTTT. It codes for CASRSTPF.

This sequence joins TRBV5-6 and TRBJ1-1; D possibly corresponds to TRBD1 (6 bases). Trimming took 0 bases from V and 4 from J, leaving 13 bases between them. The CDR3 consists of 15 residues. In germline, CDR1 is SGHDT, CDR2 YYEEEE. CDR3: CASSLVRGASTEAFF. The CDR3 DNA follows: TGTGCCAGCAGCTTGGTACGGGGGGCAAGCACTGAAGCTTTCTTT.